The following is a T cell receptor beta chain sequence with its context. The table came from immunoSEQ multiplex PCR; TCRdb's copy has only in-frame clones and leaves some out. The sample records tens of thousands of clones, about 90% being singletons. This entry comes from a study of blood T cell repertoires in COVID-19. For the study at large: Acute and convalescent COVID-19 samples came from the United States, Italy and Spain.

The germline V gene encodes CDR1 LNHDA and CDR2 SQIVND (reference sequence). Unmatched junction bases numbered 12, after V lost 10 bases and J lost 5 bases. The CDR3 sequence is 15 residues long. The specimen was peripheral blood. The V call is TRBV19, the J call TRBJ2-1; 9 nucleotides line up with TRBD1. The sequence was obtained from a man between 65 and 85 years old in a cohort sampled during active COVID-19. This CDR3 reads CATRKGGTGNNEQFF. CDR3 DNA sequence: TGTGCCACCAGGAAAGGGGGGACAGGGAACAATGAGCAGTTCTTC.